The 9 T cell receptor beta chains reported below all come from one sample, sequenced in a study of T cells in Graves' hyperthyroidism and ophthalmopathy. From RNA transcripts, TCR beta CDR3 regions were amplified. The study used the HTBI primer set for a first-round RT-PCR of the TCR CDR3. TCRdb reprocessed the multiplex PCR reads via MiXCR and lists one record per CDR3 protein. The sample includes 380,000 or so distinct CDR3 sequences, roughly 13% seen only once; the top ten take around 21%. Sequencing was performed on blood. The origin of the receptors is a man aged 25 to 40 with Graves' hyperthyroidism that later progressed to Graves' ophthalmopathy.

The chain is built from TRBV15 and TRBJ2-5; TRBD1 aligns across 7 bases. This CDR3 has 16 residues. J was trimmed by 1 base and V by 2 bases; bases with no gene match: 7. Germline lookup yields CDR1 LNHNV and CDR2 YYDKDF (reference sequence). The chain's CDR3 is CATSRKPGQVQETQYF. The CDR3 bases are TGTGCCACCAGCAGAAAACCTGGACAGGTCCAAGAGACCCAGTACTTC.

This clonotype was seen a handful of times. The rearrangement joins TRBV5-1 to TRBJ2-3; 12 bases match TRBD2. Unmatched junction bases numbered 3, after V lost 0 bases and J lost 4 bases. CDR1 and CDR2 from the germline V gene are SGHRS and YFSETQ. The CDR3 is made up of 16 amino acids. The CDR3 sequence is CASSLGLAGVSDTQYF. CDR3 sequence (DNA): TGCGCCAGCAGCTTGGGACTAGCGGGGGTGTCAGATACGCAGTATTTT.

This clonotype was seen a few times. This rearrangement joins TRBV9 to TRBJ1-2; TRBD1 agrees at 9 bases. This CDR3 region has 14 residues. Germline values: CDR1 SGDLS, CDR2 YYNGEE. The trim removed 4 bases at V and 8 bases at J, leaving 9 bases unmatched. The CDR3 region is CASSKRDREGGYTF. The CDR3 DNA reads TGTGCCAGCAGCAAAAGGGACAGGGAGGGCGGCTACACCTTC.

This clonotype appeared many times. The gene calls are TRBV12-3 or TRBV12-4 and TRBJ2-1; tentatively, D is TRBD1 (6 bases). The CDR3 consists of 15 residues. V was pared by 1 base and J by 6 bases, with 13 bases between. CDR3 in DNA: TGTGCCAGCAGTTTAGGCCAGGGGTTTGCCAATGAGCAGTTCTTC. This encodes CASSLGQGFANEQFF.

This clonotype was counted ten times or more. The chain links TRBV10-3 to TRBJ2-7, with 7 bases matching TRBD2. Germline V gene lookup returns CDR1 ENHRY and CDR2 SYGVKD. V dropped 11 bases and J dropped 0; count of bases not matched to a gene: 13. The CDR3 length is 15 residues. The CDR3 bases are TGTGCCTCCCGGGGAGAAGCGGGGAGCTCCTACGAGCAGTACTTC. This encodes CASRGEAGSSYEQYF.

In its sample, this clonotype was seen many times. CDR3 DNA sequence: TGTGCCAGCAGGACAGGGGGCCGTCAGCCCCAGCATTTT. The encoded protein is CASRTGGRQPQHF. The chain employs TRBV28 and TRBJ1-5, with 10 bases that match TRBD1. After removal of 6 bases from V and 6 bases from J, the junction contained 2 bases not matched to a gene. This CDR3 has 13 residues. The germline V gene has CDR1 MDHEN and CDR2 SYDVKM.

This clonotype was picked up many times. V gene TRBV2 combines with J gene TRBJ1-2; no definite D call. Germline-derived CDR1 and CDR2 are SNHLY and FYNNEI. The length of the CDR3 is 15 residues. With 11 bases removed from V and 7 bases from J, the gap between germline ends came to 26 bases. As DNA, the CDR3 is TGTGCCCCCGGGGAGAGGGTATCCTCAGCGGGTGGCTACACCTTC. Encoded protein: CAPGERVSSAGGYTF.

This chain uses TRBV5-1 with TRBJ1-3; no clear D gene. CDR3 length: 15 amino acids. Trimming stripped 3 bases from V and 0 bases from J, with 10 bases between. Germline assignment: CDR1 SGHRS and CDR2 YFSETQ. The CDR3 protein is CASSSAVSSGNTIYF. The CDR3 DNA follows: TGCGCCAGCAGCTCGGCAGTGAGCTCTGGAAACACCATATATTTT.

This clonotype was picked up many times. The chain has TRBV6-1 and TRBJ1-1, with D tentatively TRBD1 (5 bases). Looked up from germline, CDR1 is MNHNS and CDR2 is SASEGT. The CDR3 sequence is 14 residues long. Trimming stripped 5 bases from V and 0 bases from J, with 10 bases between. The DNA for the CDR3 is TGTGCCAGCAGTCCAGGGTTCATGAACACTGAAGCTTTCTTT. Its protein is CASSPGFMNTEAFF.